This T cell receptor beta chain was observed in a study of beta chain features in type 1 diabetes. Study results and limitations: All four CD4+ subsets from Type 1 diabetes patients carried moderately but significantly shorter TCRB CDR3s.

A remark on this clone: Its antigen is not known.

CD45RO/CCR7/CD25/CD127/CD95/CD27 staining was used to isolate CD4+ naive, central memory, regulatory and stem cell-like memory cells by sorting. Purities over 95% were achieved in all sorted populations. The CDR3 runs 10 residues. V lost 6 bases to trimming and J lost 6 bases, with 8 bases between them. The germline gives CDR1 DFQATT, CDR2 SNEGSKA (reference sequence). Reverse transcription of all isolated RNA meant that expressed TCRB transcripts were sequenced. TCRdb's copy holds only in-frame clones and misses some; the assay was immunoSEQ multiplex PCR. Of about 340,000 clones detected, roughly 13% appear once; the ten largest clones hold roughly 0.015%.

The rearrangement uses TRBV20-1 and TRBJ1-2; D is perhaps TRBD1 (5 bases). This receptor was identified in a young woman with type 1 diabetes. Input material: naive CD4+ T cells from blood. This CDR3 reads CSARTNGYTF. CDR3 coding DNA: TGCAGTGCGCGGACAAATGGCTACACCTTC.